The next 28 T cell receptor beta chains were all read from a single sample in a study of blood T cell repertoires in COVID-19. Sequencing was performed with immunoSEQ multiplex PCR; in TCRdb, only in-frame clones are kept and a portion is missing. The data show 200,000 or so clones, with 80% to 90% seen just once and approximately 7.2% held by the top ten. Sequencing used PBMCs or T cells enriched from blood (not recorded which). These receptor sequences come from a man younger than 40 in a cohort exposed to, infected with or recovered from COVID-19 (not recorded which).

CDR3 nucleotides: TGTGCCAGCAGCTTCCCGGGCGGGGGTGAGGGAACTGAAGCTTTCTTT. This sequence encodes CASSFPGGGEGTEAFF. The genes are TRBV13 and TRBJ1-1, with D possibly TRBD1 on 5 matching bases. The CDR3 is made up of 16 amino acids. Between the trimmed V and J ends, which lost 3 bases and 5 bases, there was a span of 19 bases. Per germline, CDR1 PRHDT and CDR2 FYEKMQ (reference sequence).

This clone was detected once. J is TRBJ2-2 and V is TRBV24-1, with 8 bases matching TRBD1. The trim removed 5 bases at V and 3 bases at J, leaving 4 bases unmatched. Germline V gene sequence: CDR1 KGHDR, CDR2 SFDVKD. This CDR3 region has 15 residues. In DNA form, the CDR3 reads TGTGCCACCAGTGTAGGACAGGGTTACACCGGGGAGCTGTTTTTT. It is translated as CATSVGQGYTGELFF.

The V and J genes are TRBV10-3 and TRBJ1-2; no firm D call. Germline V lookup: CDR1 ENHRY, CDR2 SYGVKD. The CDR3 is 13 amino acids. Trimming pared 11 bases from V and 4 bases from J, leaving 17 bases between. The CDR3 sequence: CAVLQNQPYGYTF. CDR3 DNA sequence: TGTGCCGTCCTTCAGAACCAACCCTATGGCTACACCTTC.

The chain employs TRBV5-1 and TRBJ1-5, with D possibly TRBD1 on 5 matching bases. The CDR3 is 13 residues long. The V end was cut by 4 bases, the J end by 5 bases, with 10 bases between. CDR1 SGHRS and CDR2 YFSETQ come from the germline V gene. As DNA, the CDR3 is TGCGCCAGCAGCAGGACAACGGATCAGCCCCAGCATTTT. It encodes CASSRTTDQPQHF.

This clone was seen only once. The chain couples TRBV27 to TRBJ2-1; 11 bases line up with TRBD2. Germline V CDR1 and CDR2: MNHEY, SMNVEV (reference sequence). This CDR3 contains 15 residues. With V trimmed by 5 bases and J by 4 bases, 4 bases remained unmatched. The CDR3 DNA reads TGTGCCAGCAGTAGAGGGACTAGCGGTTACAATGAGCAGTTCTTC. It specifies CASSRGTSGYNEQFF.

This clone has only a few counts. The chain combines TRBV5-5 with TRBJ2-2; D perhaps matches TRBD2 (5 bases). Between the trimmed V and J ends, which lost 2 bases and 4 bases, there was a span of 9 bases. This CDR3 is 14 amino acids long. The germline V gene has CDR1 SGHKS and CDR2 YYEKEE (reference sequence). CDR3 coding DNA: TGTGCCAGCAGCTTAGTCGCGGGCACCGGGGAGCTGTTTTTT. It codes for CASSLVAGTGELFF.

The chain has TRBV5-1 and TRBJ2-7; 7 bases are a match to TRBD1. The germline gives CDR1 SGHRS, CDR2 YFSETQ. The CDR3 spans 14 residues. Trimming cost V 0 bases and J 4 bases; bases outside gene matches: 4. CDR3 nucleotides: TGCGCCAGCAGCTTGGTGGGACAGAATTACGAGCAGTACTTC. This codes for CASSLVGQNYEQYF. Looking up the rest from reference TRBV5-1 and TRBJ2-7 gives the full variable domain: KAGVTQTPRYLIKTRGQQVTLSCSPISGHRSVSWYQQTPGQGLQFLFEYFSETQRNKGNFPGRFSGRQFSNSRSEMNVSTLELGDSALYLCASSLVGQNYEQYFGPGTRLTVT.

The chain joins TRBV11-2 to TRBJ1-1; no firm D call. V gave up 0 bases and J gave up 6 bases, with 11 bases separating them. The CDR3 contains 14 residues. Germline-derived CDR1 and CDR2 are SGHAT and FQNNGV. The CDR3: CASSLDYQAAEAFF. The CDR3 DNA sequence: TGTGCCAGCAGCTTAGATTATCAGGCAGCTGAAGCTTTCTTT.

The chain combines TRBV4-3 with TRBJ1-5; D is perhaps TRBD1 (6 bases). CDR3 length: 17 amino acids. Germline CDR1 is LGHNA and CDR2 is YSLEER. V was cut by 0 bases and J by 2 bases, with 14 bases left in between. CDR3 nucleotide sequence: TGCGCCAGCAGCCAAGAAGAAGGGGGAATGGGCAATCAGCCCCAGCATTTT. This codes for CASSQEEGGMGNQPQHF.

The chain links TRBV24-1 to TRBJ2-3; weak D call: TRBD2 (5 bases). The CDR3 has 14 amino acids. The germline CDR1 and CDR2 sequences are KGHDR and SFDVKD. The V end was cut by 4 bases, the J end by 0 bases, with 7 bases between. CDR3 DNA sequence: TGTGCCACCAGTGAAGGCGGGAGCACAGATACGCAGTATTTT. It yields the protein CATSEGGSTDTQYF.

The chain carries TRBV27 and TRBJ1-3, with 7 bases aligning to TRBD1. CDR3 length equals 14 residues. From germline, CDR1 is MNHEY and CDR2 SMNVEV (reference sequence). V trimming: 6 bases; J trimming: 3 bases; junction bases outside the gene matches: 5. CDR3 bases: TGTGCCAGCAGGGGACAGCCCAATGGAAACACCATATATTTT. Its translation: CASRGQPNGNTIYF.

The V and J genes are TRBV29-1 and TRBJ2-1; TRBD2 is a possible D gene (6 bases). The V gene lost 3 bases and the J gene lost 2 bases, with 17 bases spanning the gap. The CDR3 loop spans 16 amino acids. The germline CDR1 and CDR2 sequences are SQVTM and ANQGSEA. CDR3 loop: CSVDEVVSGPYNEQFF. For the CDR3, the DNA is TGCAGCGTTGATGAAGTGGTTAGCGGACCCTACAATGAGCAGTTCTTC.

This chain joins TRBV19 and TRBJ1-5; D is uncertain. Trimming pared 7 bases from V and 6 bases from J, leaving 16 bases between. Per germline, CDR1 LNHDA and CDR2 SQIVND (reference sequence). CDR3 size: 14 residues. CDR3 nucleotide sequence: TGTGCCAGTACGGAGGCAGGACGGCTTCAGCCCCAGCATTTT. This sequence encodes CASTEAGRLQPQHF. Based on the CDR3 plus reference TRBV19 and TRBJ1-5, the full variable domain is DGGITQSPKYLFRKEGQNVTLSCEQNLNHDAMYWYRQDPGQGLRLIYYSQIVNDFQKGDIAEGYSVSREKKESFPLTVTSAQKNPTAFYLCASTEAGRLQPQHFGDGTRLSIL.

V and J are TRBV9 and TRBJ2-2; 8 bases fit TRBD1. Germline V gene data show CDR1 as SGDLS and CDR2 as YYNGEE. The V segment lost 3 bases and the J segment 2 bases; nucleotides outside the gene matches: 6. This CDR3 spans 16 amino acids. CDR3 DNA sequence: TGTGCCAGCAGCGATCAGGGGGCGACTAACACCGGGGAGCTGTTTTTT. Translating it yields CASSDQGATNTGELFF.

The rearrangement links TRBV5-1 to TRBJ2-3; 9 nucleotides align to TRBD2. Germline CDR1 and CDR2: SGHRS and YFSETQ. The CDR3 loop spans 15 amino acids. Trimming at V came to 5 bases and at J to 4 bases, leaving 8 bases not matched to a gene. CDR3 amino acids: CASSVIAGEPDTQYF. CDR3 coding DNA: TGCGCCAGCAGTGTCATAGCGGGAGAGCCAGATACGCAGTATTTT.

This chain joins TRBV7-2 and TRBJ2-3; D not certain. The germline V gene has CDR1 SGHTA and CDR2 FQGNSA. V lost 4 bases, J lost 4 bases, and 6 bases lay in between. The CDR3 loop spans 12 amino acids. The CDR3 loop is CASSSVSDTQYF. The DNA of the CDR3 is TGTGCCAGCAGCTCCGTATCAGATACGCAGTATTTT.

V gene TRBV14 combines with J gene TRBJ2-1; the D gene is possibly TRBD2 (5 bases). Germline V gene data show CDR1 as SGHDN and CDR2 as FVKESK. This CDR3 region has 17 residues. Trimming stripped 1 base from V and 3 bases from J, with 16 bases between. The CDR3 region has the DNA TGTGCCAGCAGCCAAGCGGGATGGAGTAAACTCTACAATGAGCAGTTCTTC. Translating it yields CASSQAGWSKLYNEQFF.

The CDR3 protein is CASSPPQTSPTASDTQYF. The CDR3 DNA follows: TGTGCCAGCAGTCCCCCCCAGACTAGCCCAACCGCGTCAGATACGCAGTATTTT. The chain combines TRBV28 with TRBJ2-3, with 7 bases fitting TRBD2. Germline values: CDR1 MDHEN, CDR2 SYDVKM. The CDR3 runs to 18 residues. The V segment lost 5 bases and the J segment 4 bases; nucleotides outside the gene matches: 18.

This chain connects TRBV3-1 (or the pseudogene TRBV3-2) to TRBJ2-7; TRBD1 matches at 11 bases. The CDR3 runs to 16 residues. CDR1 LGHDT and CDR2 YNNKEL come from the germline V gene (reference sequence). J gave up 9 bases and V 2 bases, and 12 bases lay outside the gene matches. The CDR3 sequence: CASSQTSGTGGVGQYF. The CDR3 DNA is TGTGCCAGCAGCCAAACCTCCGGGACAGGGGGAGTGGGGCAGTACTTC.

V is TRBV25-1 and J is TRBJ2-2, with 9 bases aligning to TRBD1. The CDR3 sequence is 15 residues long. CDR1 and CDR2 from the germline V gene are MGHDK and SYGVNS. Germline trimming cut 6 bases from V and 1 base from J; bases unmatched to any gene: 3. In DNA form, the CDR3 reads TGTGCCAGCAGATGGACAGGGGTGAACACCGGGGAGCTGTTTTTT. Translated: CASRWTGVNTGELFF.

V and J are TRBV6-1 and TRBJ2-2, with 9 bases identical to TRBD1. The CDR3 has 15 amino acids. With 3 bases clipped from V and 4 bases from J, the junction kept 3 bases outside the gene matches. Germline CDR1 MNHNS, CDR2 SASEGT. The CDR3 DNA reads as TGTGCCAGCAGTGAGGACAGGGGACGCACCGGGGAGCTGTTTTTT. It specifies CASSEDRGRTGELFF.

V usage is TRBV28 and J usage is TRBJ1-2; the D gene is possibly TRBD1 (5 bases). This CDR3 spans 14 amino acids. Germline CDR1 reads MDHEN; CDR2 reads SYDVKM. V lost 3 bases and J 4 bases, leaving 12 bases between the germline ends. CDR3 nucleotides: TGTGCCAGCAGTTTGGGGACTCCCCTCTATGGCTACACCTTC. This sequence encodes CASSLGTPLYGYTF.

The gene calls are TRBV7-9 and TRBJ2-3; tentatively, D is TRBD1 (5 bases). Trimming removed 7 bases from V and 4 bases from J, with 12 bases in between. Germline V lookup: CDR1 SEHNR, CDR2 FQNEAQ (reference sequence). The CDR3 runs to 13 residues. The CDR3 sequence: CASNEGAADTQYF. The CDR3 DNA reads TGTGCCAGCAACGAAGGGGCCGCAGATACGCAGTATTTT.

The chain employs TRBV6-5 and TRBJ2-1, with 9 bases lining up with TRBD2. Trimming removed 6 bases from V and 3 bases from J; junction bases left unmatched: 6. The germline CDR1 and CDR2 sequences are MNHEY and SVGAGI. The CDR3 extends over 15 amino acids. CDR3 bases: TGTGCCAGCAGCGATACTAGCGGGTTCTACAATGAGCAGTTCTTC. Translation gives CASSDTSGFYNEQFF.

The J gene is TRBJ2-7, the V gene TRBV7-8, with 7 bases aligning to TRBD2. The V and J ends lost 5 bases and 3 bases, in that order; junction bases with no gene match: 7. The CDR3 is made up of 14 amino acids. Germline V gene lookup returns CDR1 SGHVS and CDR2 FQNEAQ. The CDR3 sequence: CASSDGTTRYEQYF. The CDR3 nucleotides are TGTGCCAGCAGCGACGGGACTACCCGCTACGAGCAGTACTTC. The variable domain in full, with the rest retrieved from reference TRBV7-8 and TRBJ2-7, is GAGVSQSPRYKVAKRGQDVALRCDPISGHVSLFWYQQALGQGPEFLTYFQNEAQLDKSGLPSDRFFAERPEGSVSTLKIQRTQQEDSAVYLCASSDGTTRYEQYFGPGTRLTVT.

The V and J genes are TRBV5-5 and TRBJ2-7, with 8 bases identical to TRBD1. This CDR3 is built from 13 residues. V was pared by 2 bases and J by 4 bases, with 2 bases of the junction left unmatched. The germline V gene encodes CDR1 SGHKS and CDR2 YYEKEE (reference sequence). The CDR3 DNA is TGTGCCAGCAGCTTCAGGGGGCAGTACGAGCAGTACTTC. It codes for CASSFRGQYEQYF.

The rearrangement links TRBV28 to TRBJ2-5; D might be TRBD2 (6 bases). CDR3 length: 11 amino acids. CDR1 and CDR2 from the germline V gene are MDHEN and SYDVKM. Trimming pared 7 bases from V and 7 bases from J, leaving 10 bases between. In DNA, the CDR3 is TGTGCCAGCACCTCCGGGGGGACCCAGTACTTC. This translates into CASTSGGTQYF.

The V gene is TRBV5-1, the J gene TRBJ2-7; 13 nucleotides agree with TRBD2. Germline-derived CDR1 and CDR2 are SGHRS and YFSETQ. Losses at the gene ends were 0 bases for V and 3 bases for J; bases not matched to a gene: 12. The CDR3 runs to 19 residues. In nucleotides, the CDR3 is TGCGCCAGCAGCTTGGGCAGACTAGCGGGAGGTAGTTTCGTCTACGAGCAGTACTTC. Translation: CASSLGRLAGGSFVYEQYF.